This TCR beta chain stems from a study of blood T cell repertoires in COVID-19. Whole-study context: Collection of acute and convalescent COVID-19 samples took place in the United States, Italy and Spain.

TCRdb's table, derived via immunoSEQ multiplex PCR, lists solely in-frame clones and lacks some. The sample contains around 260,000 clones, roughly four fifths of which appear only once. Followed longitudinally, the Seattle patients had been enrolled during active infection. Germline loops: CDR1 MNHNY, CDR2 SVGAGI (reference sequence). This CDR3 region has 15 residues. Trimming left V 3 bases short and J 4 bases short, with 13 bases between. This clonotype originated in a person aged 70 to 85 with COVID-19, enrolled during active disease. The chain recombines TRBV6-6 with TRBJ1-5; perhaps TRBD1 as D (6 bases). What was sequenced was peripheral blood. Written as DNA, the CDR3 is TGTGCCAGCAGTTATAGGACAGATGGAAATCAGCCCCAGCATTTT. Translating it yields CASSYRTDGNQPQHF.